Shown below are 2 T cell receptor beta chains from a single sample sequenced in a study of T-cell reconstitution after alpha-beta-depleted transplantation in children. For TCRbeta, the library was prepared with unique molecular identifiers. Via MiXCR, TCRdb re-called the PCR reads, giving one row per CDR3 protein. Found here are around 960,000 distinct CDR3 sequences, about 30% of them singletons; the top ten hold roughly 30%. The material was PBMCs, mostly from graft donor cells, obtained 360 days after TCRalphabeta/CD19-depleted stem cell transplant. These receptors were collected from a boy under two years old who had a stem cell transplant for SCID, so the T cells may come from the graft donor.

This clonotype was found a few times. The chain links TRBV29-1 to TRBJ1-5; unclear D gene. This CDR3 comprises 14 residues. Germline CDR1 reads SQVTM; CDR2 reads ANQGSEA. V was pared by 7 bases and J by 3 bases, with 16 bases between. As DNA, the CDR3 is TGCAGCGCGCTAAGGCAGAGATTCAATCAGCCCCAGCATTTT. It translates to CSALRQRFNQPQHF.

The chain links TRBV10-3 to TRBJ2-7; TRBD2 agrees at 11 bases. This CDR3 contains 16 residues. The junction had 11 bases not matched to a gene; V was cut back by 8 bases and J by 2 bases. Germline V gene data show CDR1 as ENHRY and CDR2 as SYGVKD. As DNA, the CDR3 is TGTGCCATCCGGCGAACTAGCGGGGGCCTACCCTACGAGCAGTACTTC. Residues: CAIRRTSGGLPYEQYF.